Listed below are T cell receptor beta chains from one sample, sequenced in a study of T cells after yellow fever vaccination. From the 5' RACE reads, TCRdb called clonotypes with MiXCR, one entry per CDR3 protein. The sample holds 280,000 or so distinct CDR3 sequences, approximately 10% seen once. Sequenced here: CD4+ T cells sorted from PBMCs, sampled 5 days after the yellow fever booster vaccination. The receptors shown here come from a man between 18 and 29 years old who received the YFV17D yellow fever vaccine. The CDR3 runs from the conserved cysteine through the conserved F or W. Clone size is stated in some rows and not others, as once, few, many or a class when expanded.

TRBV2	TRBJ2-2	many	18	CASSEINWLAANTGELFF
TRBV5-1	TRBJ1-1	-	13	CASSRGATTEAFF
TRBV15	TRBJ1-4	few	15	CATSSRDRGHEKLFF
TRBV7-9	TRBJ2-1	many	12	CASSQRGNEQFF
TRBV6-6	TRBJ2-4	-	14	CASEPPGLRNIQYF
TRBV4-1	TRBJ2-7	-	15	CASSQVSTASYEQYF
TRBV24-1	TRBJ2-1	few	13	CATSGLTDNEQFF
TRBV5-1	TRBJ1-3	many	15	CASSLEGTTGNTIYF
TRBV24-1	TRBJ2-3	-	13	CATQTSGIDTQYF
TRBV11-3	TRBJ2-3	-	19	CASRGSQTSPDSSTDTQYF
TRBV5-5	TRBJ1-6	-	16	CASSLAPSLWNSPLHF
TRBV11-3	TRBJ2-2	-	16	CASSLDRGENTGELFF
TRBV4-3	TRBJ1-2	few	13	CASSHDRSGGYTF
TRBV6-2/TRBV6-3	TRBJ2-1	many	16	CASSVTSASSYNEQFF
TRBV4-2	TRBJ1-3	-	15	CASSHRTGPGNTIYF
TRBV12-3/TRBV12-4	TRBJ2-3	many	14	CASSLIAGTDTQYF
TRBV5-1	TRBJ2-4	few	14	CASSWGTGSNIQYF
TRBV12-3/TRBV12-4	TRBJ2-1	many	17	CASSPGTRPSRDNEQFF
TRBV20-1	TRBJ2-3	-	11	CSTDGPDTQYF
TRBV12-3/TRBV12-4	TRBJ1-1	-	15	CASSPAGIMNTEAFF
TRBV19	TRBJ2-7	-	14	CASSTYRGGYEQYF
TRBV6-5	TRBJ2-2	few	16	CASSYSTGADTGELFF
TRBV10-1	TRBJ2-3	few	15	CASAPVAGGTDTQYF
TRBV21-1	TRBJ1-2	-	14	CASSPTGGFYGYTF
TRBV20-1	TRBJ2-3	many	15	CSARAAEGITDTQYF
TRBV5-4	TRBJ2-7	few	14	CASSLTGKTHEQYF
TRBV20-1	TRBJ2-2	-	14	CSGIAGGNTGELFF
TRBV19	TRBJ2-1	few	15	CASSRAGGSYNEQFF
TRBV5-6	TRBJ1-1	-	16	CASSFWAGGEDTEAFF
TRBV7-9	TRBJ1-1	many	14	CASSFQGGDTEAFF
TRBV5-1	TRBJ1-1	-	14	CASRVGQGEFETFF
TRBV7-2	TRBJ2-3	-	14	CASSLGREADTQYF
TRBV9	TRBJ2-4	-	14	CASSPQYPKNIQYF
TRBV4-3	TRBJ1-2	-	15	CASSQVGLEDYGYTF
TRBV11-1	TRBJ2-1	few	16	CASSPTTASSYNEQFF
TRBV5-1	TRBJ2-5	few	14	CASSLDVGKETQYF
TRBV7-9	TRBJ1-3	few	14	CASSFGGYENTIYF